These 31 T cell receptor beta chains were all obtained from the same sample, sequenced in a study of breast tumors, draining lymph nodes, adjacent tissues. Axillary draining lymph nodes of breast cancer patients supplied the node samples. TCRdb re-analysed the multiplex PCR reads in MiXCR, keeping a single row per CDR3 protein. The sample records 160,000 or so distinct CDR3 sequences, about 30% being singletons. Sample: axillary lymph node tissue. The receptors were sampled from a female donor with breast cancer. Some clones in this sample may be carry-over from other donors' samples.

The genes are TRBV9 and TRBJ1-1; D ambiguous. Germline values: CDR1 SGDLS, CDR2 YYNGEE. This CDR3 is built from 13 residues. V lost 9 bases, J lost 1 base, and 13 bases lay in between. The CDR3 DNA sequence: TGTGCCACGCGGCGTATCCAGAACACTGAAGCTTTCTTT. Its translation: CATRRIQNTEAFF.

This clonotype was counted once. The gene calls are TRBV29-1 and TRBJ2-3; no reliable D call. V was cut by 6 bases and J by 0 bases, with 10 bases left in between. This CDR3 is 13 amino acids long. Germline V CDR1 and CDR2: SQVTM, ANQGSEA. CDR3: CSVQAVSTDTQYF. The CDR3 nucleotides are TGCAGCGTCCAGGCTGTGAGCACAGATACGCAGTATTTT.

This clonotype was seen many times. The CDR3 sequence: CSARQGYGELFF. The CDR3 DNA reads TGCAGTGCCCGACAGGGGTACGGGGAGCTGTTTTTT. The rearrangement links TRBV20-1 to TRBJ2-2, with 8 bases lining up with TRBD1. The CDR3 spans 12 residues. CDR1 is DFQATT, CDR2 SNEGSKA, per germline (reference sequence). With 6 bases clipped from V and 7 bases from J, the junction kept 4 bases outside the gene matches.

Comment on this clonotype: The conserved final phenylalanine or tryptophan is absent from the CDR3, which likely points to a read error. The chain's CDR3 is CASSLSGGPEPQHY. The CDR3 bases are TGTGCCAGCAGCCTTTCGGGGGGACCGGAGCCCCAGCATTAT. The chain links TRBV2 to TRBJ1-5; tentative D call: TRBD1 (5 bases). Germline lookup yields CDR1 SNHLY and CDR2 FYNNEI. The CDR3 extends over 14 amino acids. V was pared by 6 bases and J by 8 bases, with 17 bases between.

A remark on this clonotype: The junction departs from the called germline gene at one end, perhaps through a read error. J is TRBJ1-1 and V is TRBV5-8, with 8 bases lining up with TRBD1. Germline V gene sequence: CDR1 SGHTS, CDR2 YDEGEE. The CDR3 is 19 amino acids. This CDR3 reads CASSLGGLRTGRRYTEALF. The CDR3 bases are TGTGCCAGCAGCTTGGGGGGATTACGGACAGGGCGGAGGTACACTGAAGCTCTCTTT.

About this clonotype itself: A much larger clone is a single base away; this may be a read error. As DNA, the CDR3 is TGTGCCAGCAGCCAAGTTTTCCGACACGCCCCTGAGCAGCTCTTC. Translation: CASSQVFRHAPEQLF. V and J are TRBV3-1 and TRBJ2-1; no clear D. In germline, CDR1 is LGHDT, CDR2 YNNKEL (reference sequence). This CDR3 contains 15 residues.

Points on this clonotype: A read error may be the cause here, since a much bigger clone is one base away. The V gene is TRBV4-1, the J gene TRBJ2-1; D is ambiguous. Germline assignment: CDR1 MGHRA and CDR2 YSYEKL. The CDR3 runs 16 residues. The CDR3 DNA reads TGCGCCAGCAGCCGGGCGTTAATACGTTTAGAAAATGAGCAGTCCTTC. It yields the protein CASSRALIRLENEQSF.

This clonotype occurred many times. The chain carries TRBV4-2 and TRBJ2-3, with 8 positions matching TRBD2. J was trimmed by 0 bases and V by 1 base; bases with no gene match: 6. This CDR3 has 17 residues. Germline V gene sequence: CDR1 LGHNA, CDR2 YNFKEQ. The CDR3 region is CASSQVAGLASTDTQYF. The CDR3 DNA reads TGTGCCAGCAGCCAAGTAGCGGGGTTGGCTAGCACAGATACGCAGTATTTT.

This clonotype has ten or more counts. The chain uses TRBV7-9 and TRBJ2-1, with unresolved D. The germline V gene encodes CDR1 SEHNR and CDR2 FQNEAQ (reference sequence). V dropped 2 bases and J dropped 10 bases, with 6 bases sitting between them. This CDR3 has 11 amino acids. The CDR3 DNA reads as TGTGCCAGCAGCTTATCTTGGGAGCAGTTCTTC. This gives the protein CASSLSWEQFF.

Many counts were recorded for this clonotype. The rearrangement joins TRBV2 to TRBJ2-5; 7 bases fit TRBD1. CDR1 SNHLY and CDR2 FYNNEI come from the germline V gene. CDR3 length: 13 residues. With V trimmed by 8 bases and J by 6 bases, 9 bases remained unmatched. The CDR3 sequence is CASHPDRLKTQYF. The CDR3 nucleotides are TGTGCCAGCCACCCGGACAGGCTTAAGACCCAGTACTTC.

V and J are TRBV6-5 and TRBJ1-4; D might be TRBD1 (6 bases). Germline CDR1 MNHEY, CDR2 SVGAGI. Trimming left V 0 bases short and J 7 bases short, with 18 bases between. The CDR3 is 17 residues long. The CDR3: CASSYSIPVGAREKLFF. The CDR3 DNA follows: TGTGCCAGCAGTTACTCAATTCCGGTGGGGGCGCGTGAAAAACTGTTTTTT.

This clonotype was counted ten times or more. This chain links TRBV2 with TRBJ2-7; 11 bases align to TRBD2. Germline CDR1 SNHLY, CDR2 FYNNEI. With 5 bases clipped from V and 2 bases from J, the junction kept 11 bases outside the gene matches. The CDR3 is 17 residues long. The CDR3 DNA sequence: TGTGCCAGCAGTTTCTCCGGGACTAGCGGTAGGACCTACGAGCAGTACTTC. This gives the protein CASSFSGTSGRTYEQYF.

The chain couples TRBV2 to TRBJ1-3; no reliable D call. Germline CDR1 is SNHLY and CDR2 is FYNNEI. This CDR3 region has 13 residues. Trimming removed 7 bases from V and 2 bases from J, with 9 bases in between. The CDR3 nucleotides read TGTGCCAGCATGGGAGGGCCTGGAAACACCATATATTTT. It codes for CASMGGPGNTIYF.

This clonotype has at least ten counts. J is TRBJ2-7 and V is TRBV19; 12 nucleotides align to TRBD2. The CDR3 is 15 amino acids. The V segment lost 5 bases and the J segment 7 bases; nucleotides outside the gene matches: 9. The V gene's germline CDR1 is LNHDA and CDR2 SQIVND (reference sequence). The CDR3 loop is CASSLAGGPLSEQYF. CDR3 DNA: TGTGCCAGTAGTCTAGCGGGAGGGCCTTTGAGTGAGCAGTACTTC.

The gene calls are TRBV25-1 and TRBJ2-4; 7 nucleotides match TRBD1. Trimming at V came to 3 bases and at J to 10 bases, leaving 9 bases not matched to a gene. Germline V CDR1 and CDR2: MGHDK, SYGVNS. The CDR3 extends over 14 amino acids. This CDR3 reads CASSENRGQEIQYF. The CDR3 coding sequence is TGTGCCAGCAGTGAGAACAGGGGCCAAGAGATTCAGTACTTC.

At least ten counts were recorded for this clonotype. The J gene is TRBJ2-5, the V gene TRBV29-1; D tentatively fits TRBD1 or TRBD2 (5 bases each). Trimming cost V 5 bases and J 5 bases, with 24 bases left between them. This CDR3 spans 16 amino acids. Germline V gene sequence: CDR1 SQVTM, CDR2 ANQGSEA. The CDR3 is CSVPISGTVRLETQYF. The CDR3, as DNA: TGCAGCGTTCCTATATCCGGGACGGTCCGCTTGGAGACCCAGTACTTC. Full variable domain (outside the CDR3, taken from reference TRBV29-1 and TRBJ2-5): SAVISQKPSRDICQRGTSLTIQCQVDSQVTMMFWYRQQPGQSLTLIATANQGSEATYESGFVIDKFPISRPNLTFSTLTVSNMSPEDSSIYLCSVPISGTVRLETQYFGPGTRLLVL.

At least ten counts were recorded for this clonotype. The chain links TRBV11-2 to TRBJ2-1; a weak D match, TRBD2 (6 bases). CDR3 size: 14 residues. V lost 4 bases to trimming and J lost 5 bases, with 12 bases between them. Germline CDR1 reads SGHAT; CDR2 reads FQNNGV. CDR3 protein: CASSSGGFNNEQFF. CDR3 sequence (DNA): TGTGCCAGCAGCTCCGGGGGATTCAACAATGAGCAGTTCTTC.

The V gene is TRBV28, the J gene TRBJ2-7; maybe TRBD1 (6 bases). Germline V gene data show CDR1 as MDHEN and CDR2 as SYDVKM. The CDR3 sequence is 15 residues long. V lost 5 bases, J lost 0 bases, and 14 bases lay in between. In nucleotides, the CDR3 is TGTGCCAGCAGTGGCCTGGACAGTCGCTCCTACGAGCAGTACTTC. This translates into CASSGLDSRSYEQYF.

With regard to this clonotype: Because the CDR3 is missing its conserved closing phenylalanine or tryptophan, this is likely a read error. The DNA is left out, because the CDR3 cannot be placed on it with certainty; the CDR3 is given as TCRdb lists it. V usage is TRBV10-1 and J usage is TRBJ2-7; TRBD1 is the table's D call and was not checked against the DNA. Termini included, the CDR3 measures 10 amino acids. Germline-derived CDR1 and CDR2 are WNHNN and SYGVQD (reference sequence). The CDR3 spells CASGGTQGGE.

This clonotype was counted ten times or more. The DNA for the CDR3 is TGTGCCACCAGTGTTTCTGGGGTCAATGAGCAGTTCTTC. Protein product: CATSVSGVNEQFF. The chain links TRBV24-1 to TRBJ2-1; D remains unclear. Germline V gives CDR1 KGHDR, CDR2 SFDVKD. This CDR3 is 13 amino acids long. Trimming cost V 5 bases and J 6 bases, with 10 bases left between them.

There are many counts of this clonotype. This chain joins TRBV10-1 and TRBJ2-2, with D maybe TRBD2 (6 bases). The V end lost 4 bases, the J end lost 3 bases, and 15 bases lay between the germline ends. Per germline, CDR1 WNHNN and CDR2 SYGVQD (reference sequence). This CDR3 is built from 16 residues. The CDR3 DNA follows: TGCGCCAGCAGTGGGGGAGGACACAAGGACACCGGGGAGCTGTTTTTT. Its translation: CASSGGGHKDTGELFF.

V is TRBV5-1 and J is TRBJ2-2; 8 nucleotides align to TRBD1. The germline V gene has CDR1 SGHRS and CDR2 YFSETQ. This CDR3 is built from 17 residues. V gave up 4 bases and J gave up 4 bases; unmatched junction bases: 12. DNA of the CDR3: TGCGCCAGCAGCCTACGGACAGGGTACGCGGCCACCGGGGAGCTGTTTTTT. This encodes CASSLRTGYAATGELFF.

This clonotype was detected many times. The chain has TRBV9 and TRBJ1-6; a weak D match, TRBD1 (6 bases). From germline, CDR1 is SGDLS and CDR2 YYNGEE. The germline V and J ends were trimmed by 4 bases and 7 bases, with 12 bases remaining between them. The CDR3 is made up of 14 amino acids. CDR3: CASSPRQENSPLHF. The CDR3, as DNA: TGTGCCAGCAGCCCCAGACAGGAAAATTCACCCCTCCACTTT. Full variable domain (rest looked up from reference TRBV9 and TRBJ1-6): DSGVTQTPKHLITATGQRVTLRCSPRSGDLSVYWYQQSLDQGLQFLIQYYNGEERAKGNILERFSAQQFPDLHSELNLSSLELGDSALYFCASSPRQENSPLHFGNGTRLTVT.

In this sample, this clonotype turned up many times. The V gene is TRBV5-1, the J gene TRBJ1-2, with D hard to call. CDR3 size: 13 residues. Germline assignment: CDR1 SGHRS and CDR2 YFSETQ. Trimming stripped 0 bases from V and 8 bases from J, with 11 bases between. CDR3 residues: CASSLGTRQGYTF. As DNA, the CDR3 is TGCGCCAGCAGCTTGGGCACCCGGCAGGGCTACACCTTC.

In regard to this clonotype: One junction end does not reproduce the germline sequence, and a read error may be involved. V is TRBV6-5 and J is TRBJ2-7, with D perhaps assigned TRBD1 or TRBD2 (5 bases each). Germline V lookup: CDR1 MNHEY, CDR2 SVGAGI. The CDR3 has 17 residues. CDR3 sequence reads: CASRPTPGAGKSYGQYF. The CDR3 coding sequence is TGTGCCAGCAGGCCTACCCCCGGGGCAGGAAAAAGCTACGGGCAGTACTTC.

The rearrangement uses TRBV7-2 and TRBJ2-4; weak D call: TRBD2 (6 bases). The CDR3 consists of 14 residues. V lost 1 base and J lost 10, with 14 bases in between. Germline CDR1 is SGHTA and CDR2 is FQGNSA. The CDR3 DNA follows: TGTGCCAGCAGCTTAGTTGCGGGACGGGCTATTCAGTACTTC. Amino acids: CASSLVAGRAIQYF.

The table lists this clonotype with a count of one. The junction differs from germline at one of its ends, possibly a read error. This rearrangement joins TRBV19 to TRBJ2-5; D uncertain. CDR3 length: 11 amino acids. Per germline, CDR1 LNHDA and CDR2 SQIVND (reference sequence). The CDR3 sequence is CVSGLQETQYF. The CDR3 DNA reads as TGTGTCAGTGGTCTCCAAGAGACCCAGTACTTC.

On this clonotype itself: Likely a read error: the CDR3 ends without its conserved phenylalanine or tryptophan. The chain joins TRBV19 to TRBJ1-1, with D perhaps TRBD1 (6 bases). Germline CDR1 and CDR2: LNHDA and SQIVND (reference sequence). V lost 2 bases, J lost 10 bases, and 20 bases lay in between. The CDR3 extends over 15 amino acids. The DNA of the CDR3 is TGTGCCAGTAGTATAATGGTAACAGGGAGGCAGAGAGCTTTCTCT. It translates to CASSIMVTGRQRAFS.

This clonotype occurred many times. This rearrangement joins TRBV20-1 to TRBJ1-4, with 8 bases lining up with TRBD1. V trimming: 5 bases; J trimming: 3 bases; junction bases outside the gene matches: 14. Per germline, CDR1 DFQATT and CDR2 SNEGSKA (reference sequence). CDR3 length: 17 residues. The CDR3: CSAHPSRGRGANEKLFF. The CDR3 nucleotides are TGCAGTGCTCACCCATCCAGGGGGCGTGGGGCTAATGAAAAACTGTTTTTT.

This clonotype has a count of ten or more. This chain links TRBV11-2 with TRBJ2-2; D tentatively reads TRBD1 or TRBD2 (5 bases each). Trimming took 1 base from V and 3 from J, leaving 9 bases between them. This CDR3 has 15 residues. From germline, CDR1 is SGHAT and CDR2 FQNNGV. The CDR3 coding sequence is TGTGCCAGCAGCTTAGCTGAGGGGTACACCGGGGAGCTGTTTTTT. Its protein product is CASSLAEGYTGELFF.

This clonotype was seen ten or more times. The chain joins TRBV5-8 to TRBJ1-2; a weak D match, TRBD1 (6 bases). V was trimmed by 1 base and J by 0 bases, leaving 22 bases between them. The germline V gene has CDR1 SGHTS and CDR2 YDEGEE. CDR3 size: 19 residues. CDR3 amino acids: CASSLRTAPGISTNYGYTF. The DNA for the CDR3 is TGTGCCAGCAGCTTGAGGACAGCTCCTGGCATCTCCACTAACTATGGCTACACCTTC.